This T cell receptor (beta chain) was documented in a study of cytomegalovirus exposure and HLA in healthy donors. Study context: The 100 to 150 validation repertoires were reported in a later analysis to have been generated on the same platform as the roughly 630 first-cohort repertoires.

Sequencing used immunoSEQ multiplex PCR; TCRdb keeps in-frame clones, though not all of them. Of 90,000 to 110,000 clones in the sample, roughly 86% were seen once. The CDR3 contains 17 residues. Trimming shortened V by 4 bases and J by 3 bases, and 22 bases separated the two germline ends. The V gene's germline CDR1 is SGDLS and CDR2 YYNGEE. The clonotype originates from a woman between 18 and 29 years old in good health and CMV-seronegative. The sample comprised PBMCs. This chain uses TRBV9 with TRBJ1-1; D is unresolved. The CDR3 DNA follows: TGTGCCAGCAGCCCAACCTCTTTCTCTGGGCGAGACACTGAAGCTTTCTTT. Translating it yields CASSPTSFSGRDTEAFF.